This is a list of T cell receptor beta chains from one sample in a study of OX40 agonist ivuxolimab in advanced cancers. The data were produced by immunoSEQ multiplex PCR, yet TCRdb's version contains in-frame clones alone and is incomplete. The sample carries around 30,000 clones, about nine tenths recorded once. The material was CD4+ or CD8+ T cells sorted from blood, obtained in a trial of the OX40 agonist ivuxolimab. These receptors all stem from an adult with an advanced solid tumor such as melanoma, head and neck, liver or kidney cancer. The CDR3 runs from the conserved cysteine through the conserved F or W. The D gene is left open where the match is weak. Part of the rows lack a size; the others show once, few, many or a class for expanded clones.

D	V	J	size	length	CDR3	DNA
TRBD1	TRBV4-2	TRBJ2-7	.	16	CASSQEGQGAGFEQYF	TGTGCCAGCAGCCAAGAGGGACAGGGGGCGGGCTTCGAGCAGTACTTC
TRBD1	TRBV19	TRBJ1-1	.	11	CASRMTGEAFF	TGTGCCAGTAGAATGACAGGGGAAGCTTTCTTT
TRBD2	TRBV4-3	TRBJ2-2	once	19	CASSQDSLAGFANTGELFF	TGCGCCAGCAGCCAAGACTCATTAGCGGGGTTCGCGAACACCGGGGAGCTGTTTTTT
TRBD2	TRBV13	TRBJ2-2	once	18	CASSLGTSGIGDTGELFF	TGTGCCAGCAGCTTAGGGACTAGCGGGATCGGGGATACCGGGGAGCTGTTTTTT
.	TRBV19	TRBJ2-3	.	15	CASSIDYSFTDTQYF	TGTGCCAGTAGTATAGATTACAGCTTCACAGATACGCAGTATTTT
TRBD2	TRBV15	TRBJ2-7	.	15	CATRGGLAGADEQYF	TGTGCCACCAGGGGAGGACTAGCGGGAGCTGACGAGCAGTACTTC
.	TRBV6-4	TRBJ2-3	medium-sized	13	CASSAGTTDTQYF	TGTGCCAGCAGTGCCGGGACAACAGATACGCAGTATTTT
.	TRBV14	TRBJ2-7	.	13	CASSRALYYEQYF	TGTGCCAGCAGCCGAGCGCTTTACTACGAGCAGTACTTC
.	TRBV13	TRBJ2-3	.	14	CASSEGVGEDTQYF	TGTGCCAGCTCCGAGGGAGTTGGGGAAGATACGCAGTATTTT
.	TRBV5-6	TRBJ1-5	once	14	CASSLVNSNQPQHF	TGTGCCAGCAGCTTGGTGAATAGCAATCAGCCCCAGCATTTT
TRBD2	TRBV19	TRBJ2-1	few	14	CASSILAGDDEQFF	TGTGCCAGTAGTATTCTAGCGGGAGACGATGAGCAGTTCTTC
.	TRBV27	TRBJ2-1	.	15	CASSLSRVSYNEQFF	TGTGCCAGCAGTTTATCTCGGGTCTCCTACAATGAGCAGTTCTTC
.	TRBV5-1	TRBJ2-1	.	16	CASSLVSRGYGNEQFF	TGCGCCAGCAGCTTGGTTTCCCGGGGGTACGGCAATGAGCAGTTCTTC
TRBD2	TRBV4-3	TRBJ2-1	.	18	CASSEGLSGTSGYNEQFF	TGCGCCAGCAGCGAAGGACTGTCCGGGACTAGCGGTTACAATGAGCAGTTCTTC
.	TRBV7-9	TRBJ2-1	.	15	CASSPGPTSYNEQFF	TGTGCCAGCAGCCCGGGACCGACGAGCTACAATGAGCAGTTCTTC
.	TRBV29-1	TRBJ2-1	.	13	CSVGARDSNEQFF	TGCAGCGTTGGGGCTAGGGACTCCAATGAGCAGTTCTTC
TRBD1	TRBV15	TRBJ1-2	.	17	CATSRDWGQGQGYGYTF	TGTGCCACCAGCAGAGATTGGGGCCAGGGACAGGGCTATGGCTACACCTTC
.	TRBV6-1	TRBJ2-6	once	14	CASSRDSGANVLTF	TGTGCCAGCTCGAGGGACTCTGGGGCCAACGTCCTGACTTTC
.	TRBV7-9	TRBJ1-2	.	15	CASSLGSKADYGYTF	TGTGCCAGCAGCTTGGGTTCGAAGGCGGACTATGGCTACACCTTC
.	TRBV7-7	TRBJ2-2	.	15	CASSSADYSTGELFF	TGTGCCAGCAGCAGCGCGGACTATAGCACCGGGGAGCTGTTTTTT
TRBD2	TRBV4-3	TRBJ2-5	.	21	CASSQDLGTSALGPQGETQYF	TGCGCCAGCAGCCAAGATCTCGGGACTAGCGCCCTGGGCCCACAAGGGGAGACCCAGTACTTC
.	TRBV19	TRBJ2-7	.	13	CASMPGGTYEQYF	TGTGCCAGTATGCCGGGCGGCACCTACGAGCAGTACTTC
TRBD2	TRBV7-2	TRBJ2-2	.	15	CASSRAGFLIGELFF	TGTGCCAGCAGCCGAGCGGGATTTCTTATCGGGGAGCTGTTTTTT
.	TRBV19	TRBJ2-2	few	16	CASSPSPRANTGELFF	TGTGCCAGTAGTCCGTCTCCGAGAGCGAACACCGGGGAGCTGTTTTTT
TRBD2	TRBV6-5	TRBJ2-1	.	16	CASSYFGLAEYNEQFF	TGTGCCAGCAGTTACTTTGGTCTAGCGGAGTACAATGAGCAGTTCTTC
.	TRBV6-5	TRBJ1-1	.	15	CASSYSPDWQTEAFF	TGTGCCAGCAGTTACTCACCAGATTGGCAGACAGAAGCTTTCTTT
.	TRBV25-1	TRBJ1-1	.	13	CASSEWDPTEAFF	TGTGCCAGCAGTGAATGGGATCCGACTGAAGCTTTCTTT
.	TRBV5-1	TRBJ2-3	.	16	CASRPRVVAYTDTQYF	TGCGCCAGCCGTCCTAGGGTGGTGGCGTACACAGATACGCAGTATTTT
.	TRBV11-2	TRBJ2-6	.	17	CASSPRLIPRGANVLTF	TGTGCCAGCAGCCCCCGTCTTATCCCCCGCGGGGCCAACGTCCTGACTTTC
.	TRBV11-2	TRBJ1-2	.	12	CATDSRGYGYTF	TGTGCCACCGATAGCCGGGGCTATGGCTACACCTTC
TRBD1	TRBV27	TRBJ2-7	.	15	CASSLSGTGGYEQYF	TGTGCCAGCAGTTTATCGGGGACAGGGGGATACGAGCAGTACTTC
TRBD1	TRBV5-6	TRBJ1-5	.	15	CASSKGTGNRQPQHF	TGTGCCAGCAGCAAGGGGACAGGGAATCGACAGCCCCAGCATTTT
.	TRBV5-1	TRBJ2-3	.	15	CASSLYESSTDTQYF	TGCGCCAGCAGCTTATACGAATCTAGCACAGATACGCAGTATTTT
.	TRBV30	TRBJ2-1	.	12	CAWDRGHYEQFF	TGTGCCTGGGACAGAGGCCATTATGAGCAGTTCTTC
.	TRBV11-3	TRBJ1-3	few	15	CASSLVGEAGNTIYF	TGTGCCAGCAGCTTAGTGGGGGAAGCCGGAAACACCATATATTTT
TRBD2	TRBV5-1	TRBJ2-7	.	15	CASSGTSGPGNEQYF	TGCGCCAGCAGCGGAACTAGCGGGCCTGGCAACGAGCAGTACTTC
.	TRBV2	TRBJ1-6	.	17	CASSDKAGSSYNSPLHF	TGTGCCAGCAGTGACAAAGCCGGGAGCTCCTATAATTCACCCCTCCACTTT
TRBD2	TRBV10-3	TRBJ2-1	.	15	CAISERTSGDNEQFF	TGTGCCATCAGTGAGAGGACTAGCGGCGACAATGAGCAGTTCTTC
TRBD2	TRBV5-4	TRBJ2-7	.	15	CASSLGSGSSYEQYF	TGTGCCAGCAGCTTGGGTAGCGGGAGTTCCTACGAGCAGTACTTC
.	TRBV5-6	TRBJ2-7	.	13	CASSGKGPDEQYF	TGTGCCAGCAGCGGGAAAGGGCCGGACGAGCAGTACTTC
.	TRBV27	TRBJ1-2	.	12	CASTSGGHGYTF	TGTGCCAGCACCTCGGGGGGGCATGGCTACACCTTC
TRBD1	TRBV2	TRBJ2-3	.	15	CASRGTGGFTDTQYF	TGTGCCAGCAGGGGGACAGGGGGATTTACAGATACGCAGTATTTT
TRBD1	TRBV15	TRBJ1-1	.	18	CATSRGLGQGPGGTEAFF	TGTGCCACCAGCAGAGGCCTGGGACAGGGTCCCGGAGGCACTGAAGCTTTCTTT
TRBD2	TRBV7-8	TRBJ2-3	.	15	CASSLGGRTGDTQYF	TGTGCCAGCAGCTTAGGCGGGAGGACCGGAGATACGCAGTATTTT
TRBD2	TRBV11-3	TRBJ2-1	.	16	CASSVRVSGAYNEQFF	TGTGCCAGCAGCGTAAGGGTAAGCGGGGCATACAATGAGCAGTTCTTC
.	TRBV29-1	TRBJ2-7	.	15	CSVEDRAVSSYEQYF	TGCAGCGTTGAAGATCGGGCTGTCTCCTCCTACGAGCAGTACTTC
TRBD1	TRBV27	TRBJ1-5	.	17	CASSSTYRGAYNQPQHF	TGTGCCAGCAGTTCCACCTACAGGGGGGCCTACAATCAGCCCCAGCATTTT
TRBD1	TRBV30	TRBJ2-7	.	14	CAWTLGQGDYEQYF	TGTGCCTGGACTTTAGGACAGGGGGATTACGAGCAGTACTTC
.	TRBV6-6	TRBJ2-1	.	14	CASQSDGSYNEQFF	TGTGCCAGCCAATCGGACGGCAGTTACAATGAGCAGTTCTTC
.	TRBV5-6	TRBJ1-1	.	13	CASSLTGNTEAFF	TGTGCCAGCAGCTTGACAGGGAACACTGAAGCTTTCTTT
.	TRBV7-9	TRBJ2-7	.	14	CASSFRDYTYEQYF	TGTGCCAGCAGCTTCCGGGATTACACCTACGAGCAGTACTTC
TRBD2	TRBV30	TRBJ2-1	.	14	CAWSFAGGVNEQFF	TGTGCCTGGAGTTTTGCGGGAGGAGTAAATGAGCAGTTCTTC
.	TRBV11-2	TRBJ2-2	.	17	CASSLDPIATHTGELFF	TGTGCCAGCAGCTTAGATCCGATCGCAACCCACACCGGGGAGCTGTTTTTT
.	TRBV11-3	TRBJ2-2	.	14	CASSLAGGTGELFF	TGTGCCAGCAGCTTAGCCGGGGGCACCGGGGAGCTGTTTTTT
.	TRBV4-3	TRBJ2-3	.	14	CASSQDFESDTQYF	TGCGCCAGCAGCCAAGATTTCGAATCAGATACGCAGTATTTT
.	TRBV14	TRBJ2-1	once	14	CASSPHGLYNEQFF	TGTGCCAGCAGCCCGCACGGGCTATACAATGAGCAGTTCTTC
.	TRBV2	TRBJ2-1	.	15	CASSEAKSSYNEQFF	TGTGCCAGCAGCGAGGCGAAGAGCTCCTACAATGAGCAGTTCTTC
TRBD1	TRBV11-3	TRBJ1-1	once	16	CASSLRQGWLITEAFF	TGTGCCAGCAGCTTAAGACAGGGTTGGTTAATCACTGAAGCTTTCTTT
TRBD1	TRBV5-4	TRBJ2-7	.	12	CASSWGQYEQYF	TGTGCCAGCAGCTGGGGACAGTACGAGCAGTACTTC
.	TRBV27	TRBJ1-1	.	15	CASSLDGRLNTEAFF	TGTGCCAGCAGTTTAGACGGGCGATTGAACACTGAAGCTTTCTTT